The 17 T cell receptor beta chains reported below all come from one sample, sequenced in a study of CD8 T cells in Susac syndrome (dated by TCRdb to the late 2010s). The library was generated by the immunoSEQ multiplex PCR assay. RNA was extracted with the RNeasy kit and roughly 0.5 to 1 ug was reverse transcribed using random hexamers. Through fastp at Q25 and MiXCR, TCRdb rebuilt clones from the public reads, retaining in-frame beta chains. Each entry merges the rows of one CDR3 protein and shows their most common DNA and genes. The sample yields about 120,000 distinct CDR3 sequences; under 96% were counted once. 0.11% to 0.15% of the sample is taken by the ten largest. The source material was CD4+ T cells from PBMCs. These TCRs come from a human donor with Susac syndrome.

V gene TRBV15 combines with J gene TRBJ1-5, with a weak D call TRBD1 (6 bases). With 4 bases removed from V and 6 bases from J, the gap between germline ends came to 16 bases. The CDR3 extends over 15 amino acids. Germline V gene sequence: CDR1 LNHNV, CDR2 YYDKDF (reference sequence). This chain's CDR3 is CATSTRRGFSQPQHF. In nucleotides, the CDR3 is TGTGCCACCAGCACCAGGAGGGGGTTCAGTCAGCCCCAGCATTTT.

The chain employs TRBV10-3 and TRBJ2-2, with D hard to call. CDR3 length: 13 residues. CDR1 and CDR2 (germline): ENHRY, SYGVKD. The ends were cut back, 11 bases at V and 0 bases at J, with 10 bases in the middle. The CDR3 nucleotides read TGTGCCGCACAAACAGCGAACACCGGGGAGCTGTTTTTT. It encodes CAAQTANTGELFF.

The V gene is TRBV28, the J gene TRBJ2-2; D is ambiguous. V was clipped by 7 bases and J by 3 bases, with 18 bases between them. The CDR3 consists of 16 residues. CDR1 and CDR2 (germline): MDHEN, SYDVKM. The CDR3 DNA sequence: TGTGCCAGCAAGTTCAGGCCTCGACCGGACACCGGGGAGCTGTTTTTT. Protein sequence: CASKFRPRPDTGELFF.

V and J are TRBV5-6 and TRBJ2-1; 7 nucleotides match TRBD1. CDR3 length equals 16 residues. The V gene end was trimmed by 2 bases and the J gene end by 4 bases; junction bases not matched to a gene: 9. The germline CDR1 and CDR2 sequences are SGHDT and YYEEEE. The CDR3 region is CASSFLDRLRYNEQFF. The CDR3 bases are TGTGCCAGCAGCTTCCTGGACAGGTTGAGGTACAATGAGCAGTTCTTC.

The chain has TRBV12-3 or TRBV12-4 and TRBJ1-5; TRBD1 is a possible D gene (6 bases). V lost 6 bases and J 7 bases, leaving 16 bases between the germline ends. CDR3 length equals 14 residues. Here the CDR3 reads CASSRGQAEQPQHF. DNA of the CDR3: TGTGCCAGCAGCCGGGGACAAGCCGAACAGCCCCAGCATTTT.

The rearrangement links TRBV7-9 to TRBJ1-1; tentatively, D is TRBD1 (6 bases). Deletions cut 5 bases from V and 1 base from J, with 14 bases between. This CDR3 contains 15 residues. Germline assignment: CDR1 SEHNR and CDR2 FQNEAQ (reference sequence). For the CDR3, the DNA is TGTGCCAGCAGCCACAGGACAGCCCCGAACACTGAAGCTTTCTTT. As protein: CASSHRTAPNTEAFF. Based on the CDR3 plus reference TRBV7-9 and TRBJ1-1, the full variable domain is DTGVSQNPRHKITKRGQNVTFRCDPISEHNRLYWYRQTLGQGPEFLTYFQNEAQLEKSRLLSDRFSAERPKGSFSTLEIQRTEQGDSAMYLCASSHRTAPNTEAFFGQGTRLTVV.

DNA of the CDR3: TGCAGTGCTCCCGATACGAAGGGCGGGTCCTACAATGAGCAGTTCTTC. Amino acids: CSAPDTKGGSYNEQFF. V usage is TRBV20-1 and J usage is TRBJ2-1, with D perhaps matching TRBD2 (5 bases). CDR1 and CDR2 from the germline V gene are DFQATT and SNEGSKA (reference sequence). Trimming took off 5 bases at V and 1 base at J, with 18 bases between the two ends. The CDR3 runs 16 residues.

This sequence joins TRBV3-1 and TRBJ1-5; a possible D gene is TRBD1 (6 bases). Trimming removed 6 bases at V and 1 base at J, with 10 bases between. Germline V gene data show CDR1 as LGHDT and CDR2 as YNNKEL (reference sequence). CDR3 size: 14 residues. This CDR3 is CASSHTGSNQPQHF. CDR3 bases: TGTGCCAGCAGTCATACAGGGAGCAATCAGCCCCAGCATTTT.

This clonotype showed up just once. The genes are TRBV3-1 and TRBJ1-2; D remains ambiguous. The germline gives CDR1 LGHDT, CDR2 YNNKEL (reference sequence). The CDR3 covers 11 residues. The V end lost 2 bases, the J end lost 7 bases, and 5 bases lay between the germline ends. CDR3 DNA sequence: TGTGCCAGCAGCCAATTGGGTGGCTACACCTTC. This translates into CASSQLGGYTF.

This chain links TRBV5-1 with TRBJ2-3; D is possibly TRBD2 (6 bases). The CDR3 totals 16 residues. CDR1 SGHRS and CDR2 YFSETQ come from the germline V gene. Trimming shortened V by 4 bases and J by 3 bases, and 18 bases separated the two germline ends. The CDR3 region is CASSTFGTPRTDTQYF. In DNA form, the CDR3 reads TGCGCCAGCAGCACCTTCGGGACTCCTCGAACAGATACGCAGTATTTT.

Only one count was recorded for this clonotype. The chain's CDR3 is CAWDRLAGSGNEQFF. Written as DNA, the CDR3 is TGTGCCTGGGACCGATTAGCGGGTTCGGGGAATGAGCAGTTCTTC. V is TRBV30 and J is TRBJ2-1; TRBD2 matches at 7 bases. The germline V gene encodes CDR1 GTSNPN and CDR2 SVGIG (reference sequence). The CDR3 runs 15 residues. J lost 7 bases, V lost 5 bases, and 14 bases had no gene match.

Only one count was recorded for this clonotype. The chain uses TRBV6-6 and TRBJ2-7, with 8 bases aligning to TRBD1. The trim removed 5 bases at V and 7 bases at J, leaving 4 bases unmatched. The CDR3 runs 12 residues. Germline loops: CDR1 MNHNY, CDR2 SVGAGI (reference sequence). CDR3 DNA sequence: TGTGCCAGCAGTGACCACAGGGGGGAGCAGTACTTC. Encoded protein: CASSDHRGEQYF.

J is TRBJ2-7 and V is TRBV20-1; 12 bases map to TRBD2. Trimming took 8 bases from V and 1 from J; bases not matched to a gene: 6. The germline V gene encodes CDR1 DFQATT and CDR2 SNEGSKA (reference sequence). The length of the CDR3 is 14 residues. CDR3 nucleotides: TGCAGTCTCACTCTAGCGGGAGGGTCCTACGAGCAGTACTTC. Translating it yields CSLTLAGGSYEQYF.

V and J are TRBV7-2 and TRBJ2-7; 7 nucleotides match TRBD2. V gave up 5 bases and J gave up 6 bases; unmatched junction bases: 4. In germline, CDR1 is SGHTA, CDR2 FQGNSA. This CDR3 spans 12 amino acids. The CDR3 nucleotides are TGTGCCAGCAGCCCCCAGCGGGGCGAGCAGTACTTC. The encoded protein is CASSPQRGEQYF.

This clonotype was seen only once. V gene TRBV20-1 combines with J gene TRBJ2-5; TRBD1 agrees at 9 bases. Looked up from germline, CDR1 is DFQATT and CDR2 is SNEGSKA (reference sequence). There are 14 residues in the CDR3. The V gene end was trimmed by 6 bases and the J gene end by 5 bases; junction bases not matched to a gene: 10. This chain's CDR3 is CSAPGTGRGETQYF. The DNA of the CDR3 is TGCAGTGCACCCGGGACAGGGAGGGGGGAGACCCAGTACTTC.

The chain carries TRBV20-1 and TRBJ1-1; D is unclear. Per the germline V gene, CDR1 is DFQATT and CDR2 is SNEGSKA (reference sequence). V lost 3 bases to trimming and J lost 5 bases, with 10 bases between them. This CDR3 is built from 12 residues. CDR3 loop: CSARGSSTEAFF. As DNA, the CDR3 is TGCAGTGCTAGGGGCAGCTCGACTGAAGCTTTCTTT.

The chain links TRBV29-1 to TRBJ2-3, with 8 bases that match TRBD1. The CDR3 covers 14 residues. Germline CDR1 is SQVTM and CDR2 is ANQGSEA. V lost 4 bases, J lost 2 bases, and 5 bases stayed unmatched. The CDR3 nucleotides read TGCAGCGTTGTGCGGACAGGGACCACAGATACGCAGTATTTT. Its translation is CSVVRTGTTDTQYF.